One sample yielded the 13 T cell receptor beta chains listed below, sequenced in a study of early T cells in non-severe SARS-CoV-2 infection. TCRdb called the 5' RACE reads again in MiXCR, with one record for every CDR3 protein. This sample has about 68,000 distinct CDR3 sequences, with 9% to 15% found just once. Sequenced material: whole blood. The receptors stem from an adult who was a healthcare worker with PCR-confirmed SARS-CoV-2 infection or an uninfected control (not recorded which).

The V and J genes are TRBV29-1 and TRBJ1-2; unclear D gene. The CDR3 runs to 13 residues. CDR1 and CDR2 from the germline V gene are SQVTM and ANQGSEA. The germline V and J ends were trimmed by 7 bases and 4 bases, with 16 bases remaining between them. CDR3 nucleotides: TGCAGCGCCGATCCAGCGGCGGGCTATGGCTACACCTTC. It translates to CSADPAAGYGYTF.

This clonotype has at least ten counts. V is TRBV20-1 and J is TRBJ1-6, with D perhaps TRBD1 (5 bases). The CDR3 spans 13 residues. Trimming left V 0 bases short and J 10 bases short, with 10 bases between. Germline V gene data show CDR1 as DFQATT and CDR2 as SNEGSKA (reference sequence). The CDR3: CSAREAGSSPLHF. CDR3 DNA sequence: TGCAGTGCTAGAGAGGCAGGGAGCTCACCCCTCCACTTT.

In its sample, this clonotype was seen a few times. The V call is TRBV6-1, the J call TRBJ1-6; weak D call: TRBD1 (6 bases). The germline V gene has CDR1 MNHNS and CDR2 SASEGT. V was cut by 1 base and J by 9 bases, with 10 bases left in between. CDR3 length: 14 residues. CDR3 amino acids: CASSEETGFSPLHF. The CDR3 DNA reads TGTGCCAGCAGTGAAGAGACAGGATTTTCACCCCTCCACTTT.

This clonotype was found many times. V and J are TRBV12-5 and TRBJ1-5, with 9 nucleotides matching TRBD1. The CDR3 runs 17 residues. Germline assignment: CDR1 LGHNT and CDR2 FRNRAP. Germline trimming cut 1 base from V and 0 bases from J; bases unmatched to any gene: 4. In DNA, the CDR3 is TGTGCTAGTGGTTTGGGACAGGGGGAGACTAGCAATCAGCCCCAGCATTTT. Protein product: CASGLGQGETSNQPQHF.

This clonotype came up many times. The chain couples TRBV7-8 to TRBJ1-5; D is perhaps TRBD1 (5 bases). Trimming took off 5 bases at V and 5 bases at J, with 16 bases between the two ends. The germline gives CDR1 SGHVS, CDR2 FQNEAQ. This CDR3 has 15 amino acids. The CDR3 DNA reads as TGTGCCAGCAGCCCGAGCGGGACGAGGGATCAGCCCCAGCATTTT. Its protein is CASSPSGTRDQPQHF.

There are a few counts of this clonotype. The chain uses TRBV18 and TRBJ1-1; D remains ambiguous. Between the trimmed V and J ends, which lost 1 base and 3 bases, there was a span of 12 bases. Germline values: CDR1 KGHSH, CDR2 LQKENI. The CDR3 sequence is 15 residues long. The CDR3 reads CASSPLPREYTEAFF. The CDR3 coding sequence is TGTGCCAGCTCACCACTGCCACGGGAGTACACTGAAGCTTTCTTT.

This clonotype was picked up many times. V and J are TRBV7-8 and TRBJ1-3; D may be TRBD1 (5 bases). The V end lost 5 bases, the J end lost 2 bases, and 19 bases lay between the germline ends. This CDR3 region has 17 residues. CDR1 is SGHVS, CDR2 FQNEAQ, per germline. The DNA of the CDR3 is TGTGCCAGCAGCCGCCGGCTGGGGCTAGGGACTGGAAACACCATATATTTT. Its protein product is CASSRRLGLGTGNTIYF.

This clonotype was observed a few times. The chain is built from TRBV10-1 and TRBJ2-2, with D perhaps TRBD2 (6 bases). Trimming removed 2 bases at V and 0 bases at J, with 10 bases between. CDR3 length: 16 residues. Germline-derived CDR1 and CDR2 are WNHNN and SYGVQD (reference sequence). CDR3 DNA: TGCGCCAGCAGTGAGCGGAGGACTACGAACACCGGGGAGCTGTTTTTT. Amino acid sequence: CASSERRTTNTGELFF.

This clonotype has just a few counts. V usage is TRBV6-5 and J usage is TRBJ1-2; 8 bases are a match to TRBD1. Germline V gene data show CDR1 as MNHEY and CDR2 as SVGAGI. With V trimmed by 4 bases and J by 4 bases, 5 bases remained unmatched. The CDR3 loop spans 14 amino acids. This chain's CDR3 is CASSWGQAPYGYTF. Written as DNA, the CDR3 is TGTGCCAGCAGTTGGGGACAGGCCCCCTATGGCTACACCTTC.

This clonotype occurred a few times. V and J are TRBV6-5 and TRBJ2-2, with 9 nucleotides matching TRBD1. The V segment lost 0 bases and the J segment 3 bases; nucleotides outside the gene matches: 8. The germline CDR1 and CDR2 sequences are MNHEY and SVGAGI. This CDR3 comprises 18 residues. The DNA of the CDR3 is TGTGCCAGCAGTTACTCGAGGGGACAGGGCGGGGACACCGGGGAGCTGTTTTTT. Protein sequence: CASSYSRGQGGDTGELFF.

As concerns this clonotype: A much larger clone differs from this one at a single base, so this may be a read error. The chain uses TRBV7-6 and TRBJ1-1, with a possible D match to TRBD1 (5 bases). The V gene's germline CDR1 is SGHVS and CDR2 FNYEAQ. The CDR3 length is 13 residues. The CDR3 DNA reads TGTGCCAGCAGCCAACAGGCGAACACTGAAGCTCTCTTT. Translating it yields CASSQQANTEALF. The variable domain in full, completed from reference TRBV7-6 and TRBJ1-1, reads GAGVSQSPRYKVTKRGQDVALRCDPISGHVSLYWYRQALGQGPEFLTYFNYEAQQDKSGLPNDRFSAERPEGSISTLTIQRTEQRDSAMYRCASSQQANTEALFGQGTRLTVV.

To note about this clonotype: Sequence at one end of the junction differs from germline and may be a read error. V usage is TRBV18 and J usage is TRBJ1-4, with a possible D match to TRBD1 (6 bases). The CDR3 covers 15 residues. Germline V gene lookup returns CDR1 KGHSH and CDR2 LQKENI. CDR3 DNA sequence: TGTGGCAGCTCACCCAGGACAGAACTCAATGAAAAACTGTTTTTT. This encodes CGSSPRTELNEKLFF.

This clonotype was detected many times. The CDR3 DNA is TGTGCCTGGAGTCCATCAGGGGACCGTCCCTCTGCCAATCAGCCCCAGCATTTT. As protein: CAWSPSGDRPSANQPQHF. V gene TRBV30 combines with J gene TRBJ1-5, with a possible D match to TRBD1 (6 bases). CDR3 length: 18 amino acids. Per the germline V gene, CDR1 is GTSNPN and CDR2 is SVGIG (reference sequence). With 2 bases removed from V and 3 bases from J, the gap between germline ends came to 23 bases.